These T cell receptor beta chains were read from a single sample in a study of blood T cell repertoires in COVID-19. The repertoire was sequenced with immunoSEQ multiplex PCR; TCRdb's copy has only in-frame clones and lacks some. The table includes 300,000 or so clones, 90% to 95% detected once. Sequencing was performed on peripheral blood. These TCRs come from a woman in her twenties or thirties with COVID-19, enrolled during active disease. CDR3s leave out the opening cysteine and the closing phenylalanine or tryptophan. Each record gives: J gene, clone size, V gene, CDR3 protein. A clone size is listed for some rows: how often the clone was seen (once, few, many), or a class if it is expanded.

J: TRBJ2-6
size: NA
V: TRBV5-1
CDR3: ASSPRPGTGSGANVLT

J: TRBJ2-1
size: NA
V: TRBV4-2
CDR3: ASSQARPGTPYNEQF

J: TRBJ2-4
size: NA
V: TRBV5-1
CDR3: ASSFNRGRDIQY

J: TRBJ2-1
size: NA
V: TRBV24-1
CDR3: ATSDFVAPSGNEQF

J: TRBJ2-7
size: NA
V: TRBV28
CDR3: ASSRNPRIGTGTYEQY

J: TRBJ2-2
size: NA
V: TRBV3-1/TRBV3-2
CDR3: ASSQDKGRELF

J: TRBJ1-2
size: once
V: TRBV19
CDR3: ASSSRARGYT

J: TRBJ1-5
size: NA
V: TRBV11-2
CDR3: ASSLAGNQPQH

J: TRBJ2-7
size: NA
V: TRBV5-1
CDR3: ASSLAQGLGEQY

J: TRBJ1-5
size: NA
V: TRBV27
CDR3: ASSPRAQRGGNQPQH

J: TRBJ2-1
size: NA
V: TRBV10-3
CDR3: AISEIISLNNEQF

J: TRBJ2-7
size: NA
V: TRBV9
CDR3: ASSVGGIVANEQY

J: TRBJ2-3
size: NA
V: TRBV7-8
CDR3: ASSLRQGTDTQY

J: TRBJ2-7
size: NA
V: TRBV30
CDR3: AWRSVGQGREQY

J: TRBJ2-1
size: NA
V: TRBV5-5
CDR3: ASSLPWTSEFNEQF

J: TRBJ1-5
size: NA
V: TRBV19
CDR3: ASIGQPYSNQPQH

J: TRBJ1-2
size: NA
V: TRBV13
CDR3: ASSLVTEGQENNYGYT

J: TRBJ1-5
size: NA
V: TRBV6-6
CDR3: ASSLGGDQPQH

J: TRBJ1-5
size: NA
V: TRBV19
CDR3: ASSMTANQPQH

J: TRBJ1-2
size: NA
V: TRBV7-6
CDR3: ASSLSWGQGNGYT

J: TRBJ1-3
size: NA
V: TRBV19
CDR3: ASVGGSAGGNTIY

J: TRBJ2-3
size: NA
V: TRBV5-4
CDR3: ASSSTSVDTDTQY

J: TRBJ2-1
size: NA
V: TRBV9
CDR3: ASSVAAASGSNEQF

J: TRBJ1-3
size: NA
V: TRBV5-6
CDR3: ASSLAGTGSGNTIY

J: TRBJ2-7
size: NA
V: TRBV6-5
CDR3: ASSGQGRGYEQY

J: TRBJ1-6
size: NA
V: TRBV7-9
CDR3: ASSFTADLNSPLH

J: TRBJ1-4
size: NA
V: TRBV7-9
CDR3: ASSLAGRGSVEKLF

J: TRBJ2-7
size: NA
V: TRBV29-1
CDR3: SVGQGHEQY

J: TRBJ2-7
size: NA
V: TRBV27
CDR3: ASSRRDSSYEQY

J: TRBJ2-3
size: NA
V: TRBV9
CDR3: ASSVDPSGSRNTQY

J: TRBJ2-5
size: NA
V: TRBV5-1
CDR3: ASSPGASGDQETQY

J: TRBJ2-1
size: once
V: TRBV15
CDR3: ATSRGTGADNEQF

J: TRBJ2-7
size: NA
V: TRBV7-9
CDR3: ASSLVQQGENEQY

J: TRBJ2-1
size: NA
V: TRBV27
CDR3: ASSPGQGVYNEQF

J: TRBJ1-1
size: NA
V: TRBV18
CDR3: ASSPPWDRGSAEAF